A single sample is the source of the 12 T cell receptor beta chains below, sequenced in a study of identical twins. TCRdb recomputed calls from the 5' RACE reads with MiXCR, one row per CDR3 protein. The sample has 260,000 or so distinct CDR3 sequences; 7.5% are singletons. This sample also belongs to another study, concerning yellow fever vaccine responses in identical twins.

Material for sequencing was CD8+ T cells sorted from blood. These TCRs come from a woman between 18 and 30 years old in good health.

The gene calls are TRBV27 and TRBJ2-1, with D perhaps TRBD1 (5 bases). The V gene's germline CDR1 is MNHEY and CDR2 SMNVEV (reference sequence). This CDR3 is 13 amino acids long. Trimming removed 7 bases from V and 9 bases from J, with 16 bases in between. CDR3 nucleotide sequence: TGTGCCAGCACGCCAAAAGGGGTTGTTGAGCAGTTCTTC. Translated: CASTPKGVVEQFF.

This clonotype was observed at least ten times. The rearrangement uses TRBV11-2 and TRBJ1-1, with 7 bases that match TRBD1. The CDR3 runs 23 residues. Losses at the gene ends were 0 bases for V and 5 bases for J; bases not matched to a gene: 30. Germline CDR1 is SGHAT and CDR2 is FQNNGV. CDR3 DNA: TGTGCCAGCAGCTTAGAACATGGCGCATGGGGCCAGACAGACGCGACAGGGATGACTGAAGCTTTCTTT. Encoded protein: CASSLEHGAWGQTDATGMTEAFF. The variable domain in full, completed from reference TRBV11-2 and TRBJ1-1, reads EAGVAQSPRYKIIEKRQSVAFWCNPISGHATLYWYQQILGQGPKLLIQFQNNGVVDDSQLPKDRFSAERLKGVDSTLKIQPAKLEDSAVYLCASSLEHGAWGQTDATGMTEAFFGQGTRLTVV.

In this sample, this clonotype turned up many times. This chain connects TRBV6-5 to TRBJ2-7, with D maybe TRBD1 (6 bases). The CDR3 loop spans 17 amino acids. V shed 5 bases and J shed 2 bases, with 22 bases lying between them. The V gene's germline CDR1 is MNHEY and CDR2 SVGAGI. CDR3 protein: CASSNPSDRRLPYEQYF. In DNA, the CDR3 is TGTGCCAGCAGTAACCCCTCTGACAGGCGCCTTCCCTACGAGCAGTACTTC.

The gene calls are TRBV2 and TRBJ2-3, with D uncertain. The V end was cut by 6 bases, the J end by 2 bases, with 15 bases between. The CDR3 covers 15 residues. From germline, CDR1 is SNHLY and CDR2 FYNNEI. The CDR3: CASRITLGYTDTQYF. In DNA, the CDR3 is TGTGCCAGCAGAATCACCCTAGGTTACACAGATACGCAGTATTTT.

Worth noting for this clonotype: A read error is possible here, since a much larger clone lies one base away. The rearrangement joins TRBV7-6 to TRBJ1-4, with 7 bases that match TRBD1. Germline V lookup: CDR1 SGHVS, CDR2 FNYEAQ. This CDR3 is built from 15 residues. V dropped 5 bases and J dropped 7; count of bases not matched to a gene: 10. DNA for the CDR3: TGTGCCAGCAGCGCCAGACAGGGATTGATTGAAAAACTGTTTTTT. The encoded protein is CASSARQGLIEKLFF.

This chain joins TRBV2 and TRBJ1-2; the D gene is possibly TRBD1 (6 bases). The germline V gene has CDR1 SNHLY and CDR2 FYNNEI. V lost 6 bases to trimming and J lost 2 bases, with 16 bases between them. This CDR3 region has 15 residues. Here the CDR3 reads CASRDIRGENYGYTF. CDR3 in DNA: TGTGCCAGCAGGGATATCAGGGGAGAAAACTATGGCTACACCTTC.

This clonotype was seen at least ten times. This CDR3 is CATSVAGYNQPQHF. The CDR3 DNA follows: TGTGCCACCAGTGTGGCGGGCTACAATCAGCCCCAGCATTTT. The rearrangement uses TRBV24-1 and TRBJ1-5; D is uncertain. Trimming removed 5 bases from V and 3 bases from J, with 10 bases in between. CDR1 is KGHDR and CDR2 is SFDVKD in the germline V gene. This CDR3 is built from 14 residues.

This clonotype was detected ten times or more. The CDR3 here is CASSQEGINYGYTF. In DNA, the CDR3 is TGCGCCAGCAGCCAAGAGGGGATTAACTATGGCTACACCTTC. This sequence joins TRBV4-1 and TRBJ1-2; D gene unclear. The CDR3 length is 14 residues. Germline values: CDR1 MGHRA, CDR2 YSYEKL. The germline V and J ends were trimmed by 0 bases and 1 base, with 6 bases remaining between them.

This clonotype was observed a few times. This chain uses TRBV9 with TRBJ2-7; TRBD2 matches at 12 bases. The CDR3 length is 16 residues. With 0 bases clipped from V and 1 base from J, the junction kept 2 bases outside the gene matches. Germline CDR1 reads SGDLS; CDR2 reads YYNGEE. The DNA of the CDR3 is TGTGCCAGCAGCGTAGGCGGACTAGCGGGATCCTACGAGCAGTACTTC. Its translation is CASSVGGLAGSYEQYF.

In its sample, this clonotype was seen a few times. The V call is TRBV2, the J call TRBJ2-5; no reliable D call. The V gene lost 6 bases and the J gene lost 4 bases, with 9 bases spanning the gap. CDR1 is SNHLY, CDR2 FYNNEI, per germline. CDR3 length equals 12 residues. This CDR3 reads CASSVDLETQYF. As DNA, the CDR3 is TGTGCCAGCAGCGTAGACTTAGAGACCCAGTACTTC. Filled out from reference TRBV2 and TRBJ2-5, the complete variable domain reads EPEVTQTPSHQVTQMGQEVILRCVPISNHLYFYWYRQILGQKVEFLVSFYNNEISEKSEIFDDQFSVERPDGSNFTLKIRSTKLEDSAMYFCASSVDLETQYFGPGTRLLVL.

The chain joins TRBV24-1 to TRBJ2-1; 7 nucleotides align to TRBD1. Germline CDR1 is KGHDR and CDR2 is SFDVKD. The J segment lost 5 bases and the V segment lost 4 bases, leaving 13 bases of the junction unmatched. The CDR3 is made up of 17 amino acids. The CDR3 DNA reads TGTGCCACCAGTGACCCAAGACAGGGAGAAAATAACAATGAGCAGTTCTTC. Amino acid sequence: CATSDPRQGENNNEQFF.

This clonotype was observed a handful of times. The genes are TRBV6-5 and TRBJ2-2; no reliable D call. The germline gives CDR1 MNHEY, CDR2 SVGAGI. CDR3 length equals 14 residues. The ends were cut back, 1 base at V and 8 bases at J, with 11 bases in the middle. This CDR3 is CASSYYDLSGELFF. CDR3 coding DNA: TGTGCCAGCAGTTACTACGACCTATCAGGGGAGCTGTTTTTT.